This TCR beta chain was sequenced for a study of blood T cells in healthy people across ages. Next came a second PCR, run for about 6 to 11 cycles, which used a sample-barcoded 5' primer along with a J-beta primer mix. TCRdb re-derived calls from the 5' RACE reads in MiXCR, one entry per CDR3 protein. The data show some 1.4 million distinct CDR3 sequences, approximately 38% seen once. Germline CDR1 PRHDT, CDR2 FYEKMQ (reference sequence). This CDR3 is built from 15 residues. Donor samples were obtained from healthy Caucasian individuals from Russia, aged about 6 to 95. The sequenced sample was blood. The source is a woman aged 18-30 years in good health. This sequence joins TRBV13 and TRBJ2-1, with 7 bases that match TRBD1. Judging by the DNA end, TRBJ2-7 fits better; the J call may be wrong. The CDR3 DNA follows: TGTGCCAGCAGTCTAACCTATAACAGGGGCAATGAGCAGTACTTC. This codes for CASSLTYNRGNEQYF.